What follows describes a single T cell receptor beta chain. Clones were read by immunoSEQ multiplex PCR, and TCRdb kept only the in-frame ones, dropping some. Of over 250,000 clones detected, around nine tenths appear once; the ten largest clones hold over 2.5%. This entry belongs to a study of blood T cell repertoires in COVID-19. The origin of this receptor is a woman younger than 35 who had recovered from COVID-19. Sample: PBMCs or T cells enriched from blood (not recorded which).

The CDR3 region is CASSQERGLAGTGELFF. DNA of the CDR3: TGTGCCAGCAGCCAAGAGCGGGGACTAGCGGGAACCGGGGAGCTGTTTTTT. The V and J genes are TRBV3-1 (or the pseudogene TRBV3-2) and TRBJ2-2, with 13 nucleotides matching TRBD2. The germline V gene has CDR1 LGHDT and CDR2 YNNKEL (reference sequence). V trimming: 0 bases; J trimming: 5 bases; junction bases outside the gene matches: 3. CDR3 length: 17 residues.